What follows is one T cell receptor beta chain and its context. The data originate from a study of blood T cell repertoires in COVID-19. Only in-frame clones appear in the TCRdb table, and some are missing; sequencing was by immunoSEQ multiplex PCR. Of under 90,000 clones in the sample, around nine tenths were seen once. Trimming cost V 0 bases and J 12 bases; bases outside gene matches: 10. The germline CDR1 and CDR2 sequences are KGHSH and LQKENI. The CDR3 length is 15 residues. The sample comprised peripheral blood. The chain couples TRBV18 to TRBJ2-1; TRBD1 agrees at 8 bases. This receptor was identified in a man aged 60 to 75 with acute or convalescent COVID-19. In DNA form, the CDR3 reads TGTGCCAGCTCACCACCTGGGACAGGTTTTGTGGGGCAGTTCTTC. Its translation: CASSPPGTGFVGQFF.